This TCR beta chain was sequenced for a study of blood T cell repertoires in COVID-19. The wider study: Collection of acute and convalescent COVID-19 samples took place in the United States, Italy and Spain. Sources were T cells, B-cell-depleted T cells, or PBMCs; the material itself was cDNA or gDNA.

The germline V gene has CDR1 SGDLS and CDR2 YYNGEE. The CDR3 consists of 17 residues. The germline V and J ends were trimmed by 3 bases and 8 bases, with 24 bases remaining between them. In the study's own analysis: Estimation of nucleated cell counts was performed using reference gene primer amplification. The data were produced by immunoSEQ multiplex PCR, yet TCRdb's version contains in-frame clones alone and is incomplete. The V and J calls and clone size come from that table; D and trimming were worked out from the DNA. The table includes a few hundred thousand clones, approximately 87% detected once. This clone was observed a handful of times.

The receptor's source is a woman between 50 and 59 years old with active or convalescent COVID-19. The chain uses TRBV9 and TRBJ2-1; D perhaps matches TRBD1 (7 bases). The sequenced material came from peripheral blood. DNA for the CDR3: TGTGCCAGCAGCGCTAGGGGGCGCGGGGCCCCTGAGGATGAGCAGTTCTTC. It translates to CASSARGRGAPEDEQFF.